One and the same sample provided the 12 T cell receptor beta chains below, sequenced in a study of T cell responses to AZD1222 COVID-19 vaccine. TCRdb's table, derived via immunoSEQ multiplex PCR, lists solely in-frame clones and lacks some. The sample has over 85,000 clones, roughly 92% seen once. The sequencing here drew on peripheral blood, taken 28 days after the second AZD1222 dose. The receptors were sampled from an adult who received the AZD1222 COVID-19 vaccine.

The chain links TRBV3-1 (or the pseudogene TRBV3-2) to TRBJ2-1, with a weak D call TRBD1 (6 bases). V dropped 0 bases and J dropped 15 bases, with 15 bases sitting between them. Germline V CDR1 and CDR2: LGHDT, YNNKEL (reference sequence). This CDR3 has 13 amino acids. The DNA of the CDR3 is TGTGCCAGCAGCCAAGATAGGGCAGGGGCTGGGTTCTTC. It is translated as CASSQDRAGAGFF.

V usage is TRBV7-2 and J usage is TRBJ2-5; no definite D call. Trimming pared 2 bases from V and 9 bases from J, leaving 10 bases between. Per germline, CDR1 SGHTA and CDR2 FQGNSA. The CDR3 consists of 12 residues. CDR3 protein: CASSLLPRPQYF. The CDR3 DNA follows: TGTGCCAGCAGCTTACTACCCAGGCCCCAGTACTTC.

J is TRBJ2-5 and V is TRBV6-2 or TRBV6-3, with a tentative D call TRBD2 (5 bases). The germline gives CDR1 MNHEY, CDR2 SVGEGT. V lost 1 base and J lost 5, with 11 bases in between. This CDR3 spans 14 amino acids. The CDR3 is CASSYWARGETQYF. DNA for the CDR3: TGTGCCAGCAGTTACTGGGCCCGCGGGGAGACCCAGTACTTC.

The rearrangement links TRBV5-6 to TRBJ1-1, with TRBD1 matching 8 bases. There are 14 residues in the CDR3. After removal of 0 bases from V and 8 bases from J, the junction contained 6 bases not matched to a gene. The V gene's germline CDR1 is SGHDT and CDR2 YYEEEE. The CDR3 reads CASSLGRGLSEAFF. The DNA of the CDR3 is TGTGCCAGCAGCTTGGGCAGGGGGCTGTCGGAAGCTTTCTTT. Full variable domain (remainder filled in from reference TRBV5-6 and TRBJ1-1): DAGVTQSPTHLIKTRGQQVTLRCSPKSGHDTVSWYQQALGQGPQFIFQYYEEEERQRGNFPDRFSGHQFPNYSSELNVNALLLGDSALYLCASSLGRGLSEAFFGQGTRLTVV.

V is TRBV18 and J is TRBJ2-1, with TRBD2 identical over 9 bases. The germline V gene encodes CDR1 KGHSH and CDR2 LQKENI. J was trimmed by 6 bases and V by 0 bases; bases with no gene match: 6. This CDR3 has 16 residues. DNA of the CDR3: TGTGCCAGCTCACCACCGGGCGGGGGGGCCTTCAATGAGCAGTTCTTC. It codes for CASSPPGGGAFNEQFF. Filled out from reference TRBV18 and TRBJ2-1, the complete variable domain reads NAGVMQNPRHLVRRRGQEARLRCSPMKGHSHVYWYRQLPEEGLKFMVYLQKENIIDESGMPKERFSAEFPKEGPSILRIQQVVRGDSAAYFCASSPPGGGAFNEQFFGPGTRLTVL.

V and J are TRBV6-5 and TRBJ1-1; perhaps TRBD1 as D (6 bases). Deletions cut 5 bases from V and 4 bases from J, with 8 bases between. The CDR3 totals 12 residues. Germline V gives CDR1 MNHEY, CDR2 SVGAGI. CDR3 in DNA: TGTGCCAGCAGTCAGGGGCGCACTGAAGCTTTCTTT. Protein product: CASSQGRTEAFF.

V is TRBV25-1 and J is TRBJ1-6, with D perhaps TRBD1 (6 bases). Germline CDR1 reads MGHDK; CDR2 reads SYGVNS. The CDR3 spans 12 residues. Trimming took 8 bases from V and 10 from J, leaving 12 bases between them. The CDR3 coding sequence is TGTGCCAGCTCACAGGGTGGCTCACCCCTCCACTTT. Amino acids: CASSQGGSPLHF.

J is TRBJ2-7 and V is TRBV7-2, with TRBD2 identical over 7 bases. With 3 bases clipped from V and 6 bases from J, the junction kept 2 bases outside the gene matches. From germline, CDR1 is SGHTA and CDR2 FQGNSA. The CDR3 is 12 residues long. CDR3 bases: TGTGCCAGCAGCTTGCCGGGGGGCGAGCAGTACTTC. This codes for CASSLPGGEQYF.

With respect to this clone: This same CDR3 is encoded by further DNA sequences in the sample. This chain uses TRBV18 with TRBJ1-4; a possible D gene is TRBD1 (6 bases). Germline lookup yields CDR1 KGHSH and CDR2 LQKENI. Deletions cut 3 bases from V and 2 bases from J, with 10 bases between. The CDR3 is 15 amino acids. CDR3 amino acids: CASSPRQGTNEKLFF. The CDR3 coding sequence is TGTGCCAGCTCACCGCGGCAGGGGACTAATGAAAAACTGTTTTTT.

V usage is TRBV28 and J usage is TRBJ2-2; D gene uncertain. This CDR3 spans 13 amino acids. V lost 7 bases and J 5 bases, leaving 11 bases between the germline ends. Germline CDR1 and CDR2: MDHEN and SYDVKM. The CDR3 nucleotides are TGTGCCAGCACCTTCCTTGAGACCGGGGAGCTGTTTTTT. Translation: CASTFLETGELFF. The variable domain in full, completed from reference TRBV28 and TRBJ2-2, reads DVKVTQSSRYLVKRTGEKVFLECVQDMDHENMFWYRQDPGLGLRLIYFSYDVKMKEKGDIPEGYSVSREKKERFSLILESASTNQTSMYLCASTFLETGELFFGEGSRLTVL.

The gene calls are TRBV6-5 and TRBJ1-2; D unresolved. V shed 7 bases and J shed 5 bases, with 11 bases lying between them. Per the germline V gene, CDR1 is MNHEY and CDR2 is SVGAGI. The CDR3 runs 12 residues. The CDR3 is CASTNGIYGYTF. Here the CDR3 DNA reads TGTGCCAGCACCAATGGTATATATGGCTACACCTTC.

This sequence joins TRBV28 and TRBJ2-5; 9 nucleotides match TRBD2. CDR1 is MDHEN and CDR2 is SYDVKM in the germline V gene. The CDR3 extends over 15 amino acids. J was trimmed by 3 bases and V by 4 bases; bases with no gene match: 6. CDR3 amino acids: CASSSIAGAKETQYF. CDR3 nucleotide sequence: TGTGCCAGCAGTTCAATAGCGGGGGCGAAAGAGACCCAGTACTTC. The complete variable domain, with remaining parts taken from reference TRBV28 and TRBJ2-5, reads DVKVTQSSRYLVKRTGEKVFLECVQDMDHENMFWYRQDPGLGLRLIYFSYDVKMKEKGDIPEGYSVSREKKERFSLILESASTNQTSMYLCASSSIAGAKETQYFGPGTRLLVL.